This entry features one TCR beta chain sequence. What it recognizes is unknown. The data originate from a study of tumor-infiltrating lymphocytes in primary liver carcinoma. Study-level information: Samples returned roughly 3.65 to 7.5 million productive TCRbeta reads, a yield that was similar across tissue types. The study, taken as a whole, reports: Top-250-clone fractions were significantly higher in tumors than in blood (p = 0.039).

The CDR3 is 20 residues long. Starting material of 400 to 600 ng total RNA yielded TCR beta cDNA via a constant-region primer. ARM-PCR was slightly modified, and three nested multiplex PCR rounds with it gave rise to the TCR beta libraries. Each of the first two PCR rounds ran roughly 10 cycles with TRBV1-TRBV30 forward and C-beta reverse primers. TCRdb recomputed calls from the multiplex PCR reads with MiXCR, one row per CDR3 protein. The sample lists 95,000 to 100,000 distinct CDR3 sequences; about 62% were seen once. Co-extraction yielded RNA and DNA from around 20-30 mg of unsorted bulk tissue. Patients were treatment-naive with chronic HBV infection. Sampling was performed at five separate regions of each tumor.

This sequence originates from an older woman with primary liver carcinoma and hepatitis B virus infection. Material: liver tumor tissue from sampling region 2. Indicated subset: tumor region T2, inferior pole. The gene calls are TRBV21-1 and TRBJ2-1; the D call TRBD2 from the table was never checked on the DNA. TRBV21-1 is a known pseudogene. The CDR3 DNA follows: TGTGCCAGCAGCTTTGGGTATAAGAGGGTGGCGGGAGGGCCCTGGGATGAGCAGTTCTTC. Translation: CASSFGYKRVAGGPWDEQFF.